This T cell receptor beta chain was captured by sequencing in a study of T cell responses to AZD1222 COVID-19 vaccine. Only in-frame clones appear in the TCRdb table, and some are missing; sequencing was by immunoSEQ multiplex PCR. The repertoire holds approximately 160,000 clones, with 75% to 95% as singletons. The CDR3 runs to 15 residues. Germline CDR1 is LGHNA and CDR2 is YSLEER. The ends lost 1 base at V and 7 bases at J; junction bases unmatched: 5. The clonotype originates from an adult in good health. The rearrangement links TRBV4-3 to TRBJ1-4; TRBD1 matches 8 bases. Material: peripheral blood, obtained on day 0 of AZD1222 vaccination. The CDR3 spells CASSQGQGATEKLFF. The CDR3 nucleotides read TGCGCCAGCAGCCAAGGCCAGGGGGCTACTGAAAAACTGTTTTTT.